What follows are 2 T cell receptor beta chains derived from one specimen sequenced in a study of blood T cell repertoires in COVID-19. Some clones are missing from TCRdb's copy, which holds only in-frame ones; the method was immunoSEQ multiplex PCR. The sample lists more than 70,000 clones, roughly nine tenths occurring once. Sequencing was done on a sample of peripheral blood. These receptors were obtained from a young woman with acute or convalescent COVID-19.

The chain combines TRBV2 with TRBJ1-3; tentatively, D is TRBD1 (6 bases). With 2 bases removed from V and 2 bases from J, the gap between germline ends came to 10 bases. Germline V gives CDR1 SNHLY, CDR2 FYNNEI. This CDR3 is built from 15 residues. This chain's CDR3 is CASSEIRGAGNTIYF. The CDR3 DNA sequence: TGTGCCAGCAGTGAAATCAGGGGTGCTGGAAACACCATATATTTT.

The CDR3 is CASTPTGWDGNQPQHF. In nucleotides, the CDR3 is TGTGCCAGTACCCCGACAGGGTGGGACGGCAATCAGCCCCAGCATTTT. The chain combines TRBV19 with TRBJ1-5, with 7 bases identical to TRBD1. CDR3 length: 16 amino acids. Unmatched junction bases numbered 11, after V lost 7 bases and J lost 2 bases. Germline V CDR1 and CDR2: LNHDA, SQIVND (reference sequence). The full variable domain, with the rest looked up from reference TRBV19 and TRBJ1-5, is DGGITQSPKYLFRKEGQNVTLSCEQNLNHDAMYWYRQDPGQGLRLIYYSQIVNDFQKGDIAEGYSVSREKKESFPLTVTSAQKNPTAFYLCASTPTGWDGNQPQHFGDGTRLSIL.